The 12 T cell receptor beta chains presented below share a single source sample, sequenced in a study of shared clonotypes between healthy human individuals. Profiled with immunoSEQ multiplex PCR; TCRdb holds only in-frame clones, not every one. Of around 2,100,000 clones listed, about 95% are singletons. CD8 cells regarded as naive lacked CD45RO, were positively chosen for CCR7, and omitted terminally differentiated effector memory CD45RA+ cells. The sample comprised naive CD8+ T cells sorted from blood. The receptors originated from a man between 18 and 35 years old in good health.

In its sample, this clone was seen once. This chain uses TRBV15 with TRBJ1-5; 7 positions match TRBD1. V dropped 6 bases and J dropped 1; count of bases not matched to a gene: 3. Germline V gene lookup returns CDR1 LNHNV and CDR2 YYDKDF (reference sequence). CDR3 length: 14 residues. CDR3 residues: CATSQGQSNQPQHF. Here the CDR3 DNA reads TGTGCCACCAGTCAGGGACAGAGCAATCAGCCCCAGCATTTT.

Turning to this clone: The junction departs from the called germline gene at one end, perhaps through a read error. The chain carries TRBV7-7 and TRBJ1-2; no firm D call. The CDR3 is made up of 18 amino acids. The germline CDR1 and CDR2 sequences are SSHAT and FNYEAQ (reference sequence). The CDR3 sequence: CASSPTGRHLMSTNGYTF. The CDR3 nucleotides are TGTGCTAGCAGCCCCACCGGGAGACACCTGATGAGTACCAATGGCTACACCTTC.

The chain links TRBV29-1 to TRBJ2-5; 7 nucleotides agree with TRBD1. Germline lookup yields CDR1 SQVTM and CDR2 ANQGSEA. The CDR3 contains 17 residues. V lost 0 bases and J lost 5; bases outside the gene matches: 15. The CDR3 sequence: CSVEDGSGTDPYETQYF. The CDR3 coding sequence is TGCAGCGTTGAAGATGGGTCCGGGACAGACCCTTATGAGACCCAGTACTTC.

In its sample, this clone was seen a few times. The chain joins TRBV28 to TRBJ1-5, with a weak D call TRBD1 (5 bases). Per germline, CDR1 MDHEN and CDR2 SYDVKM. V was cut by 5 bases and J by 6 bases, with 11 bases left in between. The CDR3 has 13 residues. CDR3 nucleotide sequence: TGTGCCAGCAGTCCCCAGGGAGGTCAGCCCCAGCATTTT. Translation gives CASSPQGGQPQHF.

The count of this clone is one. The J gene is TRBJ2-7, the V gene TRBV2, with TRBD1 matching over 11 bases. The CDR3 has 14 amino acids. Trimming removed 6 bases from V and 3 bases from J; junction bases left unmatched: 4. Germline values: CDR1 SNHLY, CDR2 FYNNEI. The CDR3 nucleotides read TGTGCCAGCAGAGCCGGGACAGGGGGCTACGAGCAGTACTTC. Translating gives CASRAGTGGYEQYF. Full variable domain (remainder filled in from reference TRBV2 and TRBJ2-7): EPEVTQTPSHQVTQMGQEVILRCVPISNHLYFYWYRQILGQKVEFLVSFYNNEISEKSEIFDDQFSVERPDGSNFTLKIRSTKLEDSAMYFCASRAGTGGYEQYFGPGTRLTVT.

This clone occurred once. J is TRBJ1-5 and V is TRBV7-2, with D possibly matching TRBD1 (5 bases). V shed 5 bases and J shed 1 base, with 9 bases lying between them. Germline CDR1 reads SGHTA; CDR2 reads FQGNSA. This CDR3 region has 14 residues. The CDR3 region has the DNA TGTGCCAGCAGCGCGGACAAGAGCAATCAGCCCCAGCATTTT. It is translated as CASSADKSNQPQHF. Combining the CDR3 with reference TRBV7-2 and TRBJ1-5 gives the whole variable domain GAGVSQSPSNKVTEKGKDVELRCDPISGHTALYWYRQSLGQGLEFLIYFQGNSAPDKSGLPSDRFSAERTGGSVSTLTIQRTQQEDSAVYLCASSADKSNQPQHFGDGTRLSIL.

The chain uses TRBV11-2 and TRBJ2-7; TRBD1 matches 8 bases. Germline values: CDR1 SGHAT, CDR2 FQNNGV. There are 16 residues in the CDR3. V dropped 6 bases and J dropped 0; count of bases not matched to a gene: 10. The CDR3 sequence: CASSGQGLPRSYEQYF. The CDR3 nucleotides are TGTGCCAGCAGTGGACAGGGCCTTCCGCGCTCCTACGAGCAGTACTTC.

As regards this clone: Other DNA sequences in this specimen translate into the identical CDR3. The chain employs TRBV28 and TRBJ1-5, with TRBD1 matching over 8 bases. V shed 3 bases, J shed 4 bases, and the junction held 2 bases outside the gene matches. The CDR3 consists of 14 residues. From germline, CDR1 is MDHEN and CDR2 SYDVKM. CDR3 sequence (DNA): TGTGCCAGCAGTTTGACAGGGGTTAATCAGCCCCAGCATTTT. This gives the protein CASSLTGVNQPQHF. Drawing the rest from reference TRBV28 and TRBJ1-5, the complete variable domain is DVKVTQSSRYLVKRTGEKVFLECVQDMDHENMFWYRQDPGLGLRLIYFSYDVKMKEKGDIPEGYSVSREKKERFSLILESASTNQTSMYLCASSLTGVNQPQHFGDGTRLSIL.

This chain connects TRBV10-3 to TRBJ1-6; 9 bases agree with TRBD1. Germline CDR1 and CDR2: ENHRY and SYGVKD. This CDR3 contains 17 residues. The J segment lost 7 bases and the V segment lost 6 bases, leaving 13 bases of the junction unmatched. Here the CDR3 DNA reads TGTGCCATCAGCGACCTTGGGACAGGGAAGGGAAATTCACCCCTCCACTTT. The encoded protein is CAISDLGTGKGNSPLHF.

In this sample, this clone turned up once. The genes are TRBV5-4 and TRBJ2-1; 12 bases fit TRBD2. CDR1 and CDR2 from the germline V gene are SGHNT and YYREEE (reference sequence). The CDR3 extends over 19 amino acids. Trimming cost V 3 bases and J 1 base; bases outside gene matches: 11. CDR3 amino acids: CASSWGGLAGGPSYNEQFF. As DNA, the CDR3 is TGTGCCAGCAGCTGGGGGGGGCTAGCGGGAGGGCCGTCCTACAATGAGCAGTTCTTC.

About this clone: The sample carries other DNA sequences with the same CDR3. The V and J genes are TRBV6-5 and TRBJ1-3; D gene uncertain. CDR1 is MNHEY, CDR2 SVGAGI, per germline. The CDR3 has 13 amino acids. The V and J ends lost 0 bases and 4 bases respectively, with 4 bases between them. CDR3 residues: CASSYSDGNTIYF. CDR3 DNA: TGTGCCAGCAGTTACTCCGACGGAAACACCATATATTTT.

The chain carries TRBV25-1 and TRBJ2-7; TRBD1 agrees at 8 bases. Trimming removed 3 bases from V and 4 bases from J; junction bases left unmatched: 8. The CDR3 contains 15 residues. Germline V CDR1 and CDR2: MGHDK, SYGVNS. CDR3 bases: TGTGCCAGCAGTGACCTGAGACAGGGGAGTTACGAGCAGTACTTC. Protein product: CASSDLRQGSYEQYF.